The 4 T cell receptor beta chains listed next were all sequenced from one sample in a study of T cell responses to AZD1222 COVID-19 vaccine. Using immunoSEQ multiplex PCR, the repertoire was profiled, and TCRdb retains in-frame clones only, with some absent. The table includes about 48,000 clones, 75% to 90% detected once. The sequences come from peripheral blood, collected 28 days after the second AZD1222 dose. The receptors shown here come from an adult who received the AZD1222 COVID-19 vaccine.

J is TRBJ1-1 and V is TRBV5-1; TRBD1 matches 7 bases. The J segment lost 3 bases and the V segment lost 4 bases, leaving 6 bases of the junction unmatched. The CDR3 runs to 14 residues. Germline V gives CDR1 SGHRS, CDR2 YFSETQ. CDR3 in amino acids: CASSQQGSDTEAFF. The CDR3 bases are TGCGCCAGCAGCCAACAGGGGTCTGACACTGAAGCTTTCTTT.

CDR3 amino acids: CASSQDHPGGNIQYF. Written as DNA, the CDR3 is TGTGCCAGCAGCCAAGATCACCCAGGGGGAAACATTCAGTACTTC. The rearrangement uses TRBV6-5 and TRBJ2-4; 7 bases map to TRBD1. Germline CDR1 and CDR2: MNHEY and SVGAGI. The CDR3 contains 15 residues. V shed 6 bases and J 6 bases; nucleotides not matched to a gene: 11.

The CDR3 reads CASSLRGQISSRGYEQYF. The CDR3 region has the DNA TGTGCCAGCAGCCTACGGGGACAGATAAGTTCGCGGGGCTACGAGCAGTACTTC. The chain combines TRBV21-1 with TRBJ2-7; the table's D gene call, TRBD1, was not cross checked with the DNA. TRBV21-1 is annotated as a pseudogene. CDR3 length equals 18 residues.

The gene calls are TRBV4-1 and TRBJ2-1, with D hard to call. Trimming cost V 1 base and J 0 bases, with 7 bases left between them. The CDR3 is 15 amino acids. Germline V gene lookup returns CDR1 MGHRA and CDR2 YSYEKL. The CDR3 DNA reads TGCGCCAGCAGCCAAGCTCCCAGCTCCTACAATGAGCAGTTCTTC. This codes for CASSQAPSSYNEQFF.